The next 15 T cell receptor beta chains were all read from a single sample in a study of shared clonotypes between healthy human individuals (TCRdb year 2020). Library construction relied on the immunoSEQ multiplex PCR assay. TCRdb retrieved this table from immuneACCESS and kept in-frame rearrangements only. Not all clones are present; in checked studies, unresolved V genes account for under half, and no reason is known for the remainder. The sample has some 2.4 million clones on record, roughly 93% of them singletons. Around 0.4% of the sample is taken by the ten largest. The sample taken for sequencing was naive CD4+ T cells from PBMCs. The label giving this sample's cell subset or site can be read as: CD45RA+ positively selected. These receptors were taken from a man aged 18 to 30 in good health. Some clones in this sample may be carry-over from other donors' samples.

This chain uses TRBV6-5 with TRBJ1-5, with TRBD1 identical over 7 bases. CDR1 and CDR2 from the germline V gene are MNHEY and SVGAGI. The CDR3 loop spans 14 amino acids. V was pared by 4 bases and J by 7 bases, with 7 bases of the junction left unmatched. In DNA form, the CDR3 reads TGTGCCAGCAGTTTCGGACAGGCGGGGCAGCCCCAGCATTTT. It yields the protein CASSFGQAGQPQHF.

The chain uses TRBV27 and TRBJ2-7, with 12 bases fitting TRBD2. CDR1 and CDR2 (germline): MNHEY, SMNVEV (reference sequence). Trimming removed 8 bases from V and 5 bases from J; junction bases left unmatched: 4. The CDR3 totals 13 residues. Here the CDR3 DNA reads TGTGCCAGCCGACTAGCGGGAGCCCACGAGCAGTACTTC. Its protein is CASRLAGAHEQYF.

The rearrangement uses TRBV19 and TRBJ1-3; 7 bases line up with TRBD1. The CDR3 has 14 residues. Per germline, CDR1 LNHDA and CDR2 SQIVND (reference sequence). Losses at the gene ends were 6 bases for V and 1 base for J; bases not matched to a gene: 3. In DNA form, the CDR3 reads TGTGCCAGTAGAGACAGGGTTTCTGGAAACACCATATATTTT. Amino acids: CASRDRVSGNTIYF.

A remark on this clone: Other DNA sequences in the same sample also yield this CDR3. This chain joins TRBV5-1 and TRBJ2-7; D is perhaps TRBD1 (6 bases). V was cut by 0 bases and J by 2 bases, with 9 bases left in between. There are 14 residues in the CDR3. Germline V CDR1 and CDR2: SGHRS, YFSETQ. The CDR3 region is CASSLEDRAYEQYF. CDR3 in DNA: TGCGCCAGCAGCTTGGAGGACAGAGCCTACGAGCAGTACTTC.

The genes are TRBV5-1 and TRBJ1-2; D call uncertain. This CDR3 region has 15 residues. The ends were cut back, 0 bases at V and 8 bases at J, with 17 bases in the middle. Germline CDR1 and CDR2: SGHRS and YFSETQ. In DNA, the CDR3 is TGCGCCAGCAGCTTGGGAGTTTCGGCCTCCGGGGGCTACACCTTC. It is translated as CASSLGVSASGGYTF.

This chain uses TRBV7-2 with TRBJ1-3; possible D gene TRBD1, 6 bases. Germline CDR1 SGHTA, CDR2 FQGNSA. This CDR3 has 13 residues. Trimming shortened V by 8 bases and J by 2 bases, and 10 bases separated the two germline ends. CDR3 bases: TGTGCCAGCGGAGGGGGGGCTGGAAACACCATATATTTT. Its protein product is CASGGGAGNTIYF.

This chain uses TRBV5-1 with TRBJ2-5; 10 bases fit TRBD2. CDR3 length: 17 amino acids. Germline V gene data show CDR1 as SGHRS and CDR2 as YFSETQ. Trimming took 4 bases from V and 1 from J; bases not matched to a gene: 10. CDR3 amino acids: CASSPTTGLAVQETQYF. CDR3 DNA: TGCGCCAGCAGCCCAACTACCGGACTAGCGGTCCAAGAGACCCAGTACTTC.

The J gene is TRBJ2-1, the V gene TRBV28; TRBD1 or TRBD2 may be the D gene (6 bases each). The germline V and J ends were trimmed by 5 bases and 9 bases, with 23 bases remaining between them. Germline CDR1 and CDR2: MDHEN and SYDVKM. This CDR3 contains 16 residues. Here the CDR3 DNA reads TGTGCCAGCAGTGCCCCGGGTGGGGGGCTGGGCGCTGAGCAGTTCTTC. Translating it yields CASSAPGGGLGAEQFF.

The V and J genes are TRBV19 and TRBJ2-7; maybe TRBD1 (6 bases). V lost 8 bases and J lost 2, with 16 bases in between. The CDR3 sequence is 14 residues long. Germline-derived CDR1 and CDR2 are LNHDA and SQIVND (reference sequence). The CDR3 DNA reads TGTGCCAGTTCGCACCCGGGACAAACCTACGAGCAGTACTTC. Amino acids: CASSHPGQTYEQYF.

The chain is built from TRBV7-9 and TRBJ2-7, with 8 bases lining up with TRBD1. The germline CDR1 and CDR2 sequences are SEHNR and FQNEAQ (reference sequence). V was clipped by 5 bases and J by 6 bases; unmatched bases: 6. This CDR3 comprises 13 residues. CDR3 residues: CASSGQGPIEQYF. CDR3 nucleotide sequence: TGTGCCAGCAGCGGACAGGGCCCGATCGAGCAGTACTTC.

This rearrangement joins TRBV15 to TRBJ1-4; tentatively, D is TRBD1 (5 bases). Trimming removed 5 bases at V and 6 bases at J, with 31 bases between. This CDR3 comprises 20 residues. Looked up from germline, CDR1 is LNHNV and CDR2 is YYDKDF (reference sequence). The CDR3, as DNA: TGTGCCACCAGCGGGATCCGGCCCGAAGCGGGGGGGAAGGCTGATGAAAAACTGTTTTTT. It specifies CATSGIRPEAGGKADEKLFF.

CDR3 protein: CASSSRDYNEQFF. CDR3 coding DNA: TGTGCCAGCAGCTCCCGGGACTACAATGAGCAGTTCTTC. V and J are TRBV7-3 and TRBJ2-1; TRBD2 might be the D (5 bases). CDR3 length: 13 residues. Germline CDR1 reads SGHTA; CDR2 reads FQGTGA. The germline V and J ends were trimmed by 4 bases and 3 bases, with 7 bases remaining between them. Drawing the rest from reference TRBV7-3 and TRBJ2-1, the complete variable domain is GAGVSQTPSNKVTEKGKYVELRCDPISGHTALYWYRQSLGQGPEFLIYFQGTGAADDSGLPNDRFFAVRPEGSVSTLKIQRTERGDSAVYLCASSSRDYNEQFFGPGTRLTVL.

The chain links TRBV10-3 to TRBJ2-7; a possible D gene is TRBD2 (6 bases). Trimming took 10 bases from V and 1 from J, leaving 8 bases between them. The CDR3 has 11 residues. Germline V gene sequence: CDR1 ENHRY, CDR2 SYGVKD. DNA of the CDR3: TGTGCCACGGGACTTTCCTACGAGCAGTACTTC. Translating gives CATGLSYEQYF.

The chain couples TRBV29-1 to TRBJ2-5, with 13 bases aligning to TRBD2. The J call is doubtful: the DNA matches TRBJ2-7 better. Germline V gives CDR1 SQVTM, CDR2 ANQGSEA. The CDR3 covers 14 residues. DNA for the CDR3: TGCAGCGTTGGACTAGCGGGAGGAACCTACGAGCAGTACTTC. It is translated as CSVGLAGGTYEQYF.

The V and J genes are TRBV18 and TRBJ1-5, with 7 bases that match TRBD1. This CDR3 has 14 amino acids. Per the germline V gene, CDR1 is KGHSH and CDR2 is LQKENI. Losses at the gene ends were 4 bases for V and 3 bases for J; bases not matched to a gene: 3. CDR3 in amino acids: CASSLGTDNQPQHF. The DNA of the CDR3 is TGTGCCAGCTCACTAGGGACAGACAATCAGCCCCAGCATTTT.